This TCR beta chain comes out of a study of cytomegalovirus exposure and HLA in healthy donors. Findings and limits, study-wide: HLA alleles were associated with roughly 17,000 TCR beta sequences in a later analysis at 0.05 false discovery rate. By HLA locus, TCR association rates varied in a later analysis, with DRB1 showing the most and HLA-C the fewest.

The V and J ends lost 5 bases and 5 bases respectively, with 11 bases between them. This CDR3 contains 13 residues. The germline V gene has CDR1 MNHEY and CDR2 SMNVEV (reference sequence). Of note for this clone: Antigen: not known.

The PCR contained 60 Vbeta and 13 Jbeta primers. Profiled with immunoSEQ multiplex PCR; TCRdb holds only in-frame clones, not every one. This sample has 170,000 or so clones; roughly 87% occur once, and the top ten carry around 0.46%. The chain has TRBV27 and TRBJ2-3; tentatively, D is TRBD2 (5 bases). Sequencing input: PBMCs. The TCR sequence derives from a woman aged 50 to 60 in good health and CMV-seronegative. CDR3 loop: CASSPFRGDTQYF. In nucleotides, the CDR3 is TGTGCCAGCAGTCCGTTCCGGGGAGATACGCAGTATTTT.